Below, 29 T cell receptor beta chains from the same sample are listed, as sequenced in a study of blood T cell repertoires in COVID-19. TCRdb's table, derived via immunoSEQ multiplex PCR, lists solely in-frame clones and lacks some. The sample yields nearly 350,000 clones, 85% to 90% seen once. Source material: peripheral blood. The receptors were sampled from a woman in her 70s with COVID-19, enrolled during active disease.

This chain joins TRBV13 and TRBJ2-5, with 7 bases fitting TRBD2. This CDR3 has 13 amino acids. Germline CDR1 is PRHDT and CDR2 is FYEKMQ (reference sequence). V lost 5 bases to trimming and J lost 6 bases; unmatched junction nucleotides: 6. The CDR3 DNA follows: TGTGCCAGCAGCACTACTAGCGACAAGACCCAGTACTTC. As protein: CASSTTSDKTQYF. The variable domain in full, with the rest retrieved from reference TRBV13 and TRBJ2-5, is AAGVIQSPRHLIKEKRETATLKCYPIPRHDTVYWYQQGPGQDPQFLISFYEKMQSDKGSIPDRFSAQQFSDYHSELNMSSLELGDSALYFCASSTTSDKTQYFGPGTRLLVL.

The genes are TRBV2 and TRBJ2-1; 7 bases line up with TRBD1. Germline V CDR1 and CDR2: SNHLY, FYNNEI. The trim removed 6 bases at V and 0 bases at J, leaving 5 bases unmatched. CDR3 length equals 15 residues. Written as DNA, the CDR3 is TGTGCCAGCAGCGCACAGGGGACCTCCTACAATGAGCAGTTCTTC. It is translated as CASSAQGTSYNEQFF.

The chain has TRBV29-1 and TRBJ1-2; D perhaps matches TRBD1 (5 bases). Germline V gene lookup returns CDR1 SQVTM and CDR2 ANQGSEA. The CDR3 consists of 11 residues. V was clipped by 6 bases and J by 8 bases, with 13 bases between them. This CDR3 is CSVAGGTGYTF. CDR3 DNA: TGCAGCGTGGCCGGGGGGACCGGCTACACCTTC.

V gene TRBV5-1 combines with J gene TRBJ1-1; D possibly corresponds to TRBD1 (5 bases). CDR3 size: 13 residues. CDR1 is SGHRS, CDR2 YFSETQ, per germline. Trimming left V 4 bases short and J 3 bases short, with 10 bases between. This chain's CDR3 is CASSGDLYTEAFF. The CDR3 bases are TGCGCCAGCAGCGGGGACTTATACACTGAAGCTTTCTTT.

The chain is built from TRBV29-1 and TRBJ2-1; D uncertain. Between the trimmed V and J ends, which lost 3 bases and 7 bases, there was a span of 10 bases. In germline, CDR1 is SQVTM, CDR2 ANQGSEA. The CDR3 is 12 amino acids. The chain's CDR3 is CSVDVSGNEQFF. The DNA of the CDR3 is TGCAGCGTTGACGTATCGGGTAATGAGCAGTTCTTC.

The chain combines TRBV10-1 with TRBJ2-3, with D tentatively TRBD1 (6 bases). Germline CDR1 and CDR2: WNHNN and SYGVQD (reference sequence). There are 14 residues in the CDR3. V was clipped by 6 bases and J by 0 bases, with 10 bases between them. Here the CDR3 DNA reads TGCGCCAGCAGGGGGGCCGGTAGCACAGATACGCAGTATTTT. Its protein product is CASRGAGSTDTQYF.

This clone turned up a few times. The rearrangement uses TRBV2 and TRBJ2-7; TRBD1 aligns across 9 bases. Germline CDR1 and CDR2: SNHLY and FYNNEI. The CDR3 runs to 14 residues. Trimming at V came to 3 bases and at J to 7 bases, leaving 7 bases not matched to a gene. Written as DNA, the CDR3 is TGTGCCAGCAGTGAGACAGGGGGGAGAGGGGAGCAGTACTTC. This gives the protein CASSETGGRGEQYF.

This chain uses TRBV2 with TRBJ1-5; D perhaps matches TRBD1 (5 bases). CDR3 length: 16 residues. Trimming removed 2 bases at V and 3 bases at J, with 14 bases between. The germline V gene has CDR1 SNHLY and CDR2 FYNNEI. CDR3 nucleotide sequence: TGTGCCAGCAGTGAACGGGCGACAGCTTTCAATCAGCCCCAGCATTTT. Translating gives CASSERATAFNQPQHF.

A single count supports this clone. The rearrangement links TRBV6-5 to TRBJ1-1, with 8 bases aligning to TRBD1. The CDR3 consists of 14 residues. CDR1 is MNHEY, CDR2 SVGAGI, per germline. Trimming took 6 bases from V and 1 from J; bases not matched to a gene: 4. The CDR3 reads CASRLGQGNTEAFF. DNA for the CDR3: TGTGCCAGCAGACTTGGACAGGGGAACACTGAAGCTTTCTTT.

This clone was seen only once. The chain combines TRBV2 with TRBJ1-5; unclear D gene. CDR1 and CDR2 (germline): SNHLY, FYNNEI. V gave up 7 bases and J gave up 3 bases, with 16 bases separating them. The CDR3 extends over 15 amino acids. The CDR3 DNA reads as TGTGCCAGCAAAGCCCTATGGCGGTTCAATCAGCCCCAGCATTTT. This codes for CASKALWRFNQPQHF.

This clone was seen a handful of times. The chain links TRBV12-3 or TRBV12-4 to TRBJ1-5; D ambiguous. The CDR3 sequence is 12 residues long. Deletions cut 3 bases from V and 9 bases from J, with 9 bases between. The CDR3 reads CASSLNRLPQHF. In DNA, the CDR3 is TGTGCCAGCAGTTTGAATCGACTGCCCCAGCATTTT.

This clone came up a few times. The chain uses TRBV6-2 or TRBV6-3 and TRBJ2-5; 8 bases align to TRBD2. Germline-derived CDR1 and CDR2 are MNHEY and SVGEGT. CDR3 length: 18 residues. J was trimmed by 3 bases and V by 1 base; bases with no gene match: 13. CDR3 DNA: TGTGCCAGCAGTTACTACCGGCGGGGGGCAATCCTCGAAGAGACCCAGTACTTC. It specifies CASSYYRRGAILEETQYF.

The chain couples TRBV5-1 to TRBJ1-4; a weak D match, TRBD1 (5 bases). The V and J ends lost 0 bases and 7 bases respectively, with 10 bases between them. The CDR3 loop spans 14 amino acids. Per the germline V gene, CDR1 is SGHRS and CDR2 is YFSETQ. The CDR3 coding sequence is TGCGCCAGCAGCTTGGCTACAGGCGGTGAAAAACTGTTTTTT. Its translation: CASSLATGGEKLFF.

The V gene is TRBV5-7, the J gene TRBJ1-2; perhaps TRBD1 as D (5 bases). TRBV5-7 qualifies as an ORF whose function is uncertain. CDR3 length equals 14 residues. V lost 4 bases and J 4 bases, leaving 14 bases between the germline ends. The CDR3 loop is CASSLTREAYGYTF. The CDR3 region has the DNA TGTGCCAGCAGCCTGACCAGGGAGGCCTATGGCTACACCTTC.

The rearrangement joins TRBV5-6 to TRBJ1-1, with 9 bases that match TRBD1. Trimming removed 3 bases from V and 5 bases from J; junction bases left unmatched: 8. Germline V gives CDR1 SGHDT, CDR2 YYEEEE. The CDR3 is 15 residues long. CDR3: CASSSELGTGTEAFF. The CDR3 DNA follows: TGTGCCAGCAGCTCAGAACTCGGGACAGGGACTGAAGCTTTCTTT.

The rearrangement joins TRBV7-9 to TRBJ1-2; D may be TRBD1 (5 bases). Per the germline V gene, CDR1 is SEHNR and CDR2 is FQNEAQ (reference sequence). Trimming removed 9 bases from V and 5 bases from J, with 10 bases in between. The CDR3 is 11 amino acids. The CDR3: CARVDSYGYTF. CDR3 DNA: TGTGCCAGGGTTGACAGTTATGGCTACACCTTC.

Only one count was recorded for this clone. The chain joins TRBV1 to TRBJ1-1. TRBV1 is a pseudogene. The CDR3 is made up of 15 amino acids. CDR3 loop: CTSSQDRGENTEAFF. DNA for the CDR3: TGCACCAGCAGCCAAGACCGGGGGGAGAACACTGAAGCTTTCTTT.

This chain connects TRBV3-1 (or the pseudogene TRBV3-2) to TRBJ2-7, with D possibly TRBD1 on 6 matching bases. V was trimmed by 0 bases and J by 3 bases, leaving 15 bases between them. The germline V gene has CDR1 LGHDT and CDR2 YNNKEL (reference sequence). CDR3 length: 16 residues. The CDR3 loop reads CASSQDTDRNLYEQYF. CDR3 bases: TGTGCCAGCAGCCAAGACACGGACAGAAATCTCTACGAGCAGTACTTC.

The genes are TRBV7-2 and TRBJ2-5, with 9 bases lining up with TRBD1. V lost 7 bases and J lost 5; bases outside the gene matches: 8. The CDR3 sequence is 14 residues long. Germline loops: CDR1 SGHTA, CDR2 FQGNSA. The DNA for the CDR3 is TGTGCCAGCACCGAACAGGGGGCTGAGGAGACCCAGTACTTC. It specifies CASTEQGAEETQYF.

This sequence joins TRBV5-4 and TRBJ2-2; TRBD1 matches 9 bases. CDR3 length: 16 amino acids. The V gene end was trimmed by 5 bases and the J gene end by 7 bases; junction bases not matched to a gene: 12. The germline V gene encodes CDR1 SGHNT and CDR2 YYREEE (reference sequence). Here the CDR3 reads CASSPTQGAQGGELFF. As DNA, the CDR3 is TGTGCCAGCAGTCCTACACAGGGGGCGCAAGGCGGGGAGCTGTTTTTT.

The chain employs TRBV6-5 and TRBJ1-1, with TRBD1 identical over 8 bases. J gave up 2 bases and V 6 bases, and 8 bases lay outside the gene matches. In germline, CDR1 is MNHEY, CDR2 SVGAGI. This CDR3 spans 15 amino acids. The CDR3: CASSAPDRGNTEAFF. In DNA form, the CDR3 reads TGTGCCAGCAGCGCCCCCGACAGGGGCAACACTGAAGCTTTCTTT.

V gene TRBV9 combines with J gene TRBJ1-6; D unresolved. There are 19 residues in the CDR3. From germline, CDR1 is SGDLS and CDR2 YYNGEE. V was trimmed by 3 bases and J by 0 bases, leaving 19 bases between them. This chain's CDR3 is CASSGSDGRTSSYNSPLHF. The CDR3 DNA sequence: TGTGCCAGCAGCGGATCCGACGGTAGGACTAGCTCCTATAATTCACCCCTCCACTTT.

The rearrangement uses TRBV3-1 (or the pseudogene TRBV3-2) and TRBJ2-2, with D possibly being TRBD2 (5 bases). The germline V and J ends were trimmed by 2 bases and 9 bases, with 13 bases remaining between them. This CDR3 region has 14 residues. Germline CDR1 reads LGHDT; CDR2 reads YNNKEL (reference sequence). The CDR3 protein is CASSQLGLARELFF. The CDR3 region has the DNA TGTGCCAGCAGCCAACTAGGACTGGCACGGGAGCTGTTTTTT.

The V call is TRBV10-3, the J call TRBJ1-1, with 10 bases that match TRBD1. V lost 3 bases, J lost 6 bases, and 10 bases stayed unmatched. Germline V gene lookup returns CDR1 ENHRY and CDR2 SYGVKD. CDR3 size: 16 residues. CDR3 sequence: CAISERGGQGVPEAFF. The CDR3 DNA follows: TGTGCCATCAGTGAAAGGGGAGGACAGGGGGTACCTGAAGCTTTCTTT.

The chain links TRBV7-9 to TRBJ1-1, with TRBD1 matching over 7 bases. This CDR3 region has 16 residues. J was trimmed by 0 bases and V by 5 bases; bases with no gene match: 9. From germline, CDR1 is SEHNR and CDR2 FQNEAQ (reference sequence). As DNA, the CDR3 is TGTGCCAGCAGCCCCCCGGGACAGATTATGAACACTGAAGCTTTCTTT. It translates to CASSPPGQIMNTEAFF.

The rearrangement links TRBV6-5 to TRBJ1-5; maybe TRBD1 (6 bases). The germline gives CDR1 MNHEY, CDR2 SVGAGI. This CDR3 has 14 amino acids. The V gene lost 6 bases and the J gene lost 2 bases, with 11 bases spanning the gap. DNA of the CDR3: TGTGCCAGCAGGCGTTCAGGGGGCAATCAGCCCCAGCATTTT. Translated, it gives CASRRSGGNQPQHF.

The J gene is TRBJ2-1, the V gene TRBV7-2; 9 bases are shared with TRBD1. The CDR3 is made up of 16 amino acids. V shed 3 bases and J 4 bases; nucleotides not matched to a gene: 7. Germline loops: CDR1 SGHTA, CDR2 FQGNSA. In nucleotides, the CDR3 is TGTGCCAGCAGCTTGCACGCCGGGACAGGGTACAATGAGCAGTTCTTC. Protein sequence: CASSLHAGTGYNEQFF.

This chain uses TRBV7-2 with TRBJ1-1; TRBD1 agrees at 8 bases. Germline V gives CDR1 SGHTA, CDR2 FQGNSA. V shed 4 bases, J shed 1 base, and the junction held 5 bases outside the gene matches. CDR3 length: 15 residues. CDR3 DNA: TGTGCCAGCAGCTCCCCCGGGACAGGGAACACTGAAGCTTTCTTT. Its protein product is CASSSPGTGNTEAFF.

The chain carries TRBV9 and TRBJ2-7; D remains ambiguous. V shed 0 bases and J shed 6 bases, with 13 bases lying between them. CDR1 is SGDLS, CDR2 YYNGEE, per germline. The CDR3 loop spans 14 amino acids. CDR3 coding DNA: TGTGCCAGCAGCGTAGGGCAGGCCTCTGGCGAGCAGTACTTC. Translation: CASSVGQASGEQYF.